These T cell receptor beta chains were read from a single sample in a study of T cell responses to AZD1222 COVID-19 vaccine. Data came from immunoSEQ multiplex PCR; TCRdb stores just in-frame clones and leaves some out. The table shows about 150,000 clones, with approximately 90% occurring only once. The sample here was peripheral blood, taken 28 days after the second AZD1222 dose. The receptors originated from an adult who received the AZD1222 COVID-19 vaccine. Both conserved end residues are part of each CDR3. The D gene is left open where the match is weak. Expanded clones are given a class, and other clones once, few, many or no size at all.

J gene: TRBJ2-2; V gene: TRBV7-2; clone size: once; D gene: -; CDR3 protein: CASSLQGYTGELFF; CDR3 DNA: TGTGCCAGCAGCCTACAGGGTTACACCGGGGAGCTGTTTTTT
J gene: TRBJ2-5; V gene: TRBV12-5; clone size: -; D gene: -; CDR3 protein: CASGLPLGETQYF; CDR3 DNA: TGTGCTAGTGGTTTGCCACTAGGTGAGACCCAGTACTTC
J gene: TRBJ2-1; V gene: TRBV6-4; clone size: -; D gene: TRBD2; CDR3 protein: CASSANLAGDNEQFF; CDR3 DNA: TGTGCCAGCAGTGCAAACCTAGCGGGAGACAATGAGCAGTTCTTC
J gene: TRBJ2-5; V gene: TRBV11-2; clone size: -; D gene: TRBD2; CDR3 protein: CASSFGEGEVETQYF; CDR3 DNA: TGTGCCAGCTCCTTTGGGGAGGGAGAGGTGGAGACCCAGTACTTC
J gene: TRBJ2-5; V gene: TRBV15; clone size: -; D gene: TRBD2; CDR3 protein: CATSRVAGIQETQYF; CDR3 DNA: TGTGCCACCAGCAGAGTAGCGGGGATCCAAGAGACCCAGTACTTC
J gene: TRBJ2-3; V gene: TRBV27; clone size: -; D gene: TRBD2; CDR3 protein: CASSLLERGGGDTQYF; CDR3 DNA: TGTGCCAGCAGTTTATTAGAGCGGGGGGGCGGTGATACGCAGTATTTT
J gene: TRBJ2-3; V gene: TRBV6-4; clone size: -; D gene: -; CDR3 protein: CASSDTGTTDTQYF; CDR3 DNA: TGTGCCAGCAGTGACACAGGGACCACAGATACGCAGTATTTT
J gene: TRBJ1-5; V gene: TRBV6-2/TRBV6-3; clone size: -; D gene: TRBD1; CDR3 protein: CASSGDRGGNQPQHF; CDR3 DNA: TGTGCCAGCAGCGGGGACAGGGGTGGCAATCAGCCCCAGCATTTT
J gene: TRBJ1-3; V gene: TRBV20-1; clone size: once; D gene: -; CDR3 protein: CSASMETAGNTIYF; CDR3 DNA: TGCAGTGCTAGTATGGAAACGGCTGGAAACACCATATATTTT
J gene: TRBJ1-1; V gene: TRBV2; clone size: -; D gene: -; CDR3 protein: CASTIRGLAEAFF; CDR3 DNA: TGTGCCAGCACGATCCGGGGGCTGGCTGAAGCTTTCTTT
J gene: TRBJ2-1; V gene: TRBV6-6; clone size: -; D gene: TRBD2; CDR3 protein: CASSARLAGAYNEQFF; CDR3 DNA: TGTGCCAGCAGCGCTAGACTAGCGGGGGCCTACAATGAGCAGTTCTTC
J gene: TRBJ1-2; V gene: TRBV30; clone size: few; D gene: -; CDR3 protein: CAWNRDYYGYTF; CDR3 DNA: TGTGCCTGGAACAGGGATTACTATGGCTACACCTTC
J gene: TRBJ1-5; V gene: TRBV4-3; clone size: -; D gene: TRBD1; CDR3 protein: CASSHGQGDEPQHF; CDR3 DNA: TGCGCCAGCAGCCATGGACAGGGGGATGAGCCCCAGCATTTT
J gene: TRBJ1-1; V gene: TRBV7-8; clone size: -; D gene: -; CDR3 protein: CASSFRSNLNTEAFF; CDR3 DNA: TGTGCCAGCAGCTTCCGGAGTAACTTGAACACTGAAGCTTTCTTT
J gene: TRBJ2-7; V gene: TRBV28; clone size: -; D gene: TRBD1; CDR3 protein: CASSFRTGTYEQYF; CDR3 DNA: TGTGCCAGCAGTTTCCGGACAGGGACCTACGAGCAGTACTTC
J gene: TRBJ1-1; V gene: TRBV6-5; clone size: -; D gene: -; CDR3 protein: CASLYGAEAFF; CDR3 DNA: TGTGCCAGCCTATACGGTGCTGAAGCTTTCTTT
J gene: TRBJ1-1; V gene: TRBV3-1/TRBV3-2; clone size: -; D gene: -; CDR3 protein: CASSLAGNPEAFF; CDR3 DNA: TGTGCCAGCAGCCTAGCAGGTAACCCTGAAGCTTTCTTT
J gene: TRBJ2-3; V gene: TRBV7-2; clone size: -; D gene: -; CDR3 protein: CASSPAPIGTDTQYF; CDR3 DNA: TGTGCCAGCTCCCCAGCCCCAATAGGCACAGATACGCAGTATTTT
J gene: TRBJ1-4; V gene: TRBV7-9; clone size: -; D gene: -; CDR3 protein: CASSSSHEKLFF; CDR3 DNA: TGTGCCAGCAGTTCAAGCCATGAAAAACTGTTTTTT
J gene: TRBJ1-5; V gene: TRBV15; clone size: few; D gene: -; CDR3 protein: CATSSRKAFGQPQHF; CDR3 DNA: TGTGCCACCAGCTCCCGCAAGGCTTTCGGTCAGCCCCAGCATTTT
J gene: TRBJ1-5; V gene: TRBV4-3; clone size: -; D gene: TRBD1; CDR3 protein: CASSPGAGGSQPQHF; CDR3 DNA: TGCGCCAGCAGCCCCGGAGCAGGGGGCAGTCAGCCCCAGCATTTT
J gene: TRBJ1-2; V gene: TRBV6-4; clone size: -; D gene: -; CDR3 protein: CASSDSREADGYTF; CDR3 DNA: TGTGCCAGCAGTGACTCCAGGGAGGCGGATGGCTACACCTTC
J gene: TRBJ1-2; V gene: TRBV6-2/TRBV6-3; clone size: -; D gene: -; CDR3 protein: CASSYSALYGYTF; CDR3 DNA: TGTGCCAGCAGTTACTCTGCCCTCTATGGCTACACCTTC
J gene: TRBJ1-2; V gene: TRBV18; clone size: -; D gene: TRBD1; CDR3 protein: CASSSGTDNYGYTF; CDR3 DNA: TGTGCCAGCTCATCTGGGACAGACAACTATGGCTACACCTTC
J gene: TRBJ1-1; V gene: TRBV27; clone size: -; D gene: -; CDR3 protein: CASRERVGDTEAFF; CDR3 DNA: TGTGCCAGCAGAGAAAGGGTAGGGGACACTGAAGCTTTCTTT
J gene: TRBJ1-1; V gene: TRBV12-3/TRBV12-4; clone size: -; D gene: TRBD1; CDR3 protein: CASSPGQGEAFF; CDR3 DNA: TGTGCCAGCAGTCCCGGACAGGGCGAAGCTTTCTTT
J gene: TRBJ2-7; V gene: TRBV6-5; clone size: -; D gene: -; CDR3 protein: CASRHRVEAYEQYF; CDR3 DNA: TGTGCCAGCAGGCACAGGGTTGAGGCCTACGAGCAGTACTTC
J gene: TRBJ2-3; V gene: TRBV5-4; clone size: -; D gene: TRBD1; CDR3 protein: CASSPMTGGLSTDTQYF; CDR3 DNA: TGTGCCAGCAGCCCAATGACAGGGGGCCTAAGCACAGATACGCAGTATTTT
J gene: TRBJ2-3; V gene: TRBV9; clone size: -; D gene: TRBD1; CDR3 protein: CASRGQATDTQYF; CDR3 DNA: TGTGCCAGCAGGGGACAGGCCACAGATACGCAGTATTTT
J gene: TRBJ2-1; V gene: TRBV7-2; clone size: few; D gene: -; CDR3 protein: CASSSGLNNEQFF; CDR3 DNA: TGTGCCAGCAGCTCTGGACTAAACAATGAGCAGTTCTTC
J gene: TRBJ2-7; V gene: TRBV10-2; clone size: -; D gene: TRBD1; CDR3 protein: CASSEVGTGDYEQYF; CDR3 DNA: TGCGCCAGCAGTGAAGTCGGGACAGGGGACTACGAGCAGTACTTC
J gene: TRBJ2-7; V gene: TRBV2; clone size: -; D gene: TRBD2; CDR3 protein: CASRGTSEQYF; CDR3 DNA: TGTGCCAGCAGAGGGACTAGCGAGCAGTACTTC
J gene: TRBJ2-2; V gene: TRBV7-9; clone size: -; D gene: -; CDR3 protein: CASSFSWQINTGELFF; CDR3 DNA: TGTGCCAGCAGCTTCTCTTGGCAGATTAACACCGGGGAGCTGTTTTTT
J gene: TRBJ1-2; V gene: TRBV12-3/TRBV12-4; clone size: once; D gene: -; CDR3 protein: CASSPQGNYGYTF; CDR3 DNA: TGTGCCAGCAGTCCACAGGGAAACTATGGCTACACCTTC
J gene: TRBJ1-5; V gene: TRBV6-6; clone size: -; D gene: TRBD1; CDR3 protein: CASSRPDRGRHQPQHF; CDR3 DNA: TGTGCCAGCAGTCGGCCGGACAGGGGGCGCCATCAGCCCCAGCATTTT
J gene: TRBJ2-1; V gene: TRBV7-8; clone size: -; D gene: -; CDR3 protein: CASSLMAATSNEQFF; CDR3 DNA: TGTGCCAGCAGCTTAATGGCCGCCACCTCCAATGAGCAGTTCTTC
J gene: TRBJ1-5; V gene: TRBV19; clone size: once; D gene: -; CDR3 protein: CASSSRQASNQPQHF; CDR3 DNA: TGTGCCAGTAGTTCCCGACAGGCAAGCAATCAGCCCCAGCATTTT
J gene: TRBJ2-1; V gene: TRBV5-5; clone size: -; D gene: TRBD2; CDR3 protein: CASTRISGGLTNEQFF; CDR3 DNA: TGTGCCAGCACCCGAATCAGCGGGGGCCTGACGAATGAGCAGTTCTTC
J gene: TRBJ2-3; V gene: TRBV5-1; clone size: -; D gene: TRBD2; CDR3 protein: CASSTQRGPTDTQYF; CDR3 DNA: TGCGCCAGCAGCACGCAGCGGGGGCCCACAGATACGCAGTATTTT
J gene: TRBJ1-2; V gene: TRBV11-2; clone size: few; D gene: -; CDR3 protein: CASSLEFGSNYGYTF; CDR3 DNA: TGTGCCAGCAGCTTAGAATTCGGTTCTAACTATGGCTACACCTTC
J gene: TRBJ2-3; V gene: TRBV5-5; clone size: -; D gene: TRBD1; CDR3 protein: CASRSGQGADTQYF; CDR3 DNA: TGTGCCAGCAGATCCGGACAGGGAGCAGATACGCAGTATTTT
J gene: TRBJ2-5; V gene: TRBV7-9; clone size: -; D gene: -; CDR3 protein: CASSFGNGGRGETQYF; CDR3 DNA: TGTGCCAGCAGCTTTGGTAACGGGGGGCGGGGGGAGACCCAGTACTTC
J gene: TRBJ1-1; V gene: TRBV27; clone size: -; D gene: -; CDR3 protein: CASSLRGVGTEAFF; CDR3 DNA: TGTGCCAGCAGTTTACGAGGGGTTGGCACTGAAGCTTTCTTT
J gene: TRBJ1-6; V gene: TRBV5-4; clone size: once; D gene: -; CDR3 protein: CASSTRNSPLHF; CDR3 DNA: TGTGCCAGCAGCACCAGGAATTCACCCCTCCACTTT
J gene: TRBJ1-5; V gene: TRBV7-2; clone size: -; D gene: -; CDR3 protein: CASSLIRNQPQHF; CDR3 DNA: TGTGCCAGCAGCTTAATCCGTAATCAGCCCCAGCATTTT
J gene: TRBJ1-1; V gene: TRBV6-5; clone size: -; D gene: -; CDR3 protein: CASSSQVLNTEAFF; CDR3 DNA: TGTGCCAGCAGTTCACAGGTACTAAACACTGAAGCTTTCTTT
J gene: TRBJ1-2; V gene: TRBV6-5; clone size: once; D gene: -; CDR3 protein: CASSYGPPSDGYTF; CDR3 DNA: TGTGCCAGCAGTTACGGTCCCCCGTCCGATGGCTACACCTTC
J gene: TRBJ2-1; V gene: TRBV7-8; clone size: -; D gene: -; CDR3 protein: CASSQTAHYNEQFF; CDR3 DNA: TGTGCCAGCAGCCAAACGGCCCATTACAATGAGCAGTTCTTC
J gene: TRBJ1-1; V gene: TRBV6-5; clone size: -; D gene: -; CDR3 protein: CASRSDRNTEAFF; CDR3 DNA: TGTGCCAGCAGATCTGACAGGAACACTGAAGCTTTCTTT
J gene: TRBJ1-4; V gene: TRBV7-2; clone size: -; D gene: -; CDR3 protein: CASSLRDTTNEKLFF; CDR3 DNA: TGTGCCAGCAGCTTAAGGGACACAACTAATGAAAAACTGTTTTTT